This T cell receptor beta chain came from a study of blood T cell repertoires in COVID-19. Patients at the Seattle site were enrolled during active infection and followed longitudinally. As originally analysed: Estimation of nucleated cell counts was performed using reference gene primer amplification. Produced via immunoSEQ multiplex PCR; TCRdb's table is partial and in-frame only. That table furnishes V, J and clone size, whereas the DNA furnished D and trimming. The sample has approximately 300,000 clones, over 75% seen once. The V and J ends lost 6 bases and 5 bases respectively, with 13 bases between them. Germline CDR1 and CDR2: LGHDT and YNNKEL (reference sequence). The CDR3 is made up of 13 amino acids.

The chain has TRBV3-1 (or the pseudogene TRBV3-2) and TRBJ2-5, with a weak D call TRBD1 (6 bases). The specimen was peripheral blood. The clonotype comes from a woman in her twenties or thirties with COVID-19, enrolled during active disease. CDR3 residues: CASRLAGAETQYF. The CDR3 DNA reads TGTGCCAGCAGGTTAGCAGGGGCCGAGACCCAGTACTTC.